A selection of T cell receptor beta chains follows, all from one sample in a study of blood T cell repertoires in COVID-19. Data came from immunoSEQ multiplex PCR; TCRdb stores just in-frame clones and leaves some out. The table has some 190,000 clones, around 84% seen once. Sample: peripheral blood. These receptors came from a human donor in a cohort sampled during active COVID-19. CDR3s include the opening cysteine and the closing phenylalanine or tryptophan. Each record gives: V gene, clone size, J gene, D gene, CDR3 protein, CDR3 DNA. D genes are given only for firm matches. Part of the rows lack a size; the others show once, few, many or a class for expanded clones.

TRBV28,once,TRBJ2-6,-,CASSTTGETVVLTF,TGTGCCAGCAGCACGACAGGCGAGACGGTTGTCCTGACTTTC
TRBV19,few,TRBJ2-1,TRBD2,CASSPQAGGAHEQFF,TGTGCCAGTAGTCCCCAAGCGGGGGGGGCCCATGAGCAGTTCTTC
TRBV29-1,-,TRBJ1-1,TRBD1,CSVTQGRNTEAFF,TGCAGCGTCACACAGGGGAGGAACACTGAAGCTTTCTTT
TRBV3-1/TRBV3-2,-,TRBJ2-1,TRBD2,CASRGPTSGAPEQFF,TGTGCCAGCAGGGGGCCGACTAGCGGGGCCCCTGAGCAGTTCTTC
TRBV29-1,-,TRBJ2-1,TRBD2,CSAGAGGPSEQFF,TGCAGCGCGGGAGCGGGAGGGCCGTCTGAGCAGTTCTTC
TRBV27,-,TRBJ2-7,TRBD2,CASSLSTSGTDYEQYF,TGTGCCAGCAGTTTATCAACTAGCGGGACCGACTACGAGCAGTACTTC
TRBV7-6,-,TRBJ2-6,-,CASSLGSSGANVLTF,TGTGCCAGCAGCTTAGGGAGCTCTGGGGCCAACGTCCTGACTTTC
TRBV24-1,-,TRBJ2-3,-,CATSVPSTDTQYF,TGTGCCACGTCGGTGCCTAGCACAGATACGCAGTATTTT
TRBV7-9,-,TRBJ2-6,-,CASSVLTGTSGANVLTF,TGTGCCAGCAGCGTATTAACAGGGACATCTGGGGCCAACGTCCTGACTTTC
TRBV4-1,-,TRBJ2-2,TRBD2,CASSHGLAGVGTGELFF,TGCGCCAGCAGCCACGGACTAGCGGGAGTTGGGACCGGGGAGCTGTTTTTT
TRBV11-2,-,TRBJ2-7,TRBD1,CASSFNAQGQSNF,TGTGCCAGCAGCTTTAATGCGCAGGGACAGAGTAACTTC
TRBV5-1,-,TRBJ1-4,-,CASSLQDPNEKLFF,TGCGCCAGCAGCTTGCAGGATCCTAATGAAAAACTGTTTTTT
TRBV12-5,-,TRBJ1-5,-,CASGLVFGYNQPQHF,TGTGCTAGTGGTTTGGTATTCGGTTACAATCAGCCCCAGCATTTT
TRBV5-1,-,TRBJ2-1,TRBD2,CASSSKVLAAFYNEQFF,TGCGCCAGCAGCTCAAAGGTACTAGCGGCTTTCTACAATGAGCAGTTCTTC
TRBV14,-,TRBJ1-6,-,CASGDRNNSPLHF,TGTGCCAGCGGAGACAGAAATAATTCACCCCTCCACTTT
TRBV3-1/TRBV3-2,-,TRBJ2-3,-,CASSQRRAELGTDTQYF,TGTGCCAGCAGCCAAAGGCGGGCGGAACTGGGCACAGATACGCAGTATTTT
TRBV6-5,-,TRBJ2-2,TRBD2,CASSSTGTRKHGELFF,TGTGCCAGCAGTTCCACCGGGACTAGAAAACACGGGGAGCTGTTTTTT
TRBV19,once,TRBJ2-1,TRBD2,CASSILAGAGQFF,TGTGCCAGTAGTATTTTAGCGGGAGCGGGGCAGTTCTTC
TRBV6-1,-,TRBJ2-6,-,CASSDPGSSGANVLTF,TGTGCCAGCAGTGACCCTGGGAGCTCTGGGGCCAACGTCCTGACTTTC
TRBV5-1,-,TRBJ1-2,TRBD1,CASSPQMDRLDGYTF,TGCGCCAGCAGCCCCCAAATGGACAGGTTGGATGGCTACACCTTC
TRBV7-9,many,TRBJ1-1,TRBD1,CASSRTGPNTEAFF,TGTGCCAGCAGCAGGACAGGGCCTAACACTGAAGCTTTCTTT
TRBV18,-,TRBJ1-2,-,CASSPRGGFGGYTF,TGTGCCAGCTCACCACGTGGAGGTTTCGGTGGCTACACCTTC
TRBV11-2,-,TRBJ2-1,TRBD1,CASSFQGAGEQFF,TGTGCCAGCAGCTTTCAGGGGGCAGGGGAGCAGTTCTTC
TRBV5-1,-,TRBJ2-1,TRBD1,CASSQDRVTGDEQFF,TGCGCCAGCAGCCAGGACAGGGTGACGGGCGATGAGCAGTTCTTC
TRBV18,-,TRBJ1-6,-,CASSLLNSPLHF,TGTGCCAGCTCACTTCTTAATTCACCCCTCCACTTT
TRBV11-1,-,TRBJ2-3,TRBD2,CASSLVSGRATDTQYF,TGTGCCAGCAGCTTAGTAAGCGGGAGGGCCACAGATACGCAGTATTTT
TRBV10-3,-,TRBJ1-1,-,CAISEKTGNTEAFF,TGTGCCATCAGTGAGAAGACAGGGAACACTGAAGCTTTCTTT
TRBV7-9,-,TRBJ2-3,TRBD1,CASSFIGQAKDTQYF,TGTGCCAGCAGCTTTATTGGACAGGCCAAAGATACGCAGTATTTT
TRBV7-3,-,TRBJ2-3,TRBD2,CASASGGTRTDTQYF,TGTGCCAGCGCCTCGGGGGGGACCCGCACAGATACGCAGTATTTT
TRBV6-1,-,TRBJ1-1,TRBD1,CASSEGAGGMRDEAFF,TGTGCCAGCAGTGAAGGAGCAGGGGGCATGAGGGATGAAGCTTTCTTT
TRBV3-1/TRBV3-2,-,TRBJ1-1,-,CASSLNTLEAFF,TGTGCCAGCAGCCTGAACACCCTCGAAGCTTTCTTT
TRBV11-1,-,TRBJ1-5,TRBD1,CASSLTGANQPQHF,TGTGCCAGCAGCTTAACAGGGGCTAATCAGCCCCAGCATTTT
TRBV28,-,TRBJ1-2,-,CASSLSGDYGYTF,TGTGCCAGCAGTTTATCAGGGGACTATGGCTACACCTTC
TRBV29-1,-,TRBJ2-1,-,CSGILRGKHVNEQFF,TGCAGCGGAATCCTTAGGGGGAAACACGTCAATGAGCAGTTCTTC
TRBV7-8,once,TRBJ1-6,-,CASSLGRVTSPLHF,TGTGCCAGCAGCTTAGGGAGGGTTACTTCACCCCTCCACTTT
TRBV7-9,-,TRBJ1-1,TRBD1,CASSLAQLQGGLSTEAFF,TGTGCCAGCAGCTTAGCGCAACTACAGGGGGGGCTGAGCACTGAAGCTTTCTTT
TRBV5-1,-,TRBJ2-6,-,CASSLVNSGANVLTF,TGCGCCAGCAGCTTGGTAAACTCTGGGGCCAACGTCCTGACTTTC